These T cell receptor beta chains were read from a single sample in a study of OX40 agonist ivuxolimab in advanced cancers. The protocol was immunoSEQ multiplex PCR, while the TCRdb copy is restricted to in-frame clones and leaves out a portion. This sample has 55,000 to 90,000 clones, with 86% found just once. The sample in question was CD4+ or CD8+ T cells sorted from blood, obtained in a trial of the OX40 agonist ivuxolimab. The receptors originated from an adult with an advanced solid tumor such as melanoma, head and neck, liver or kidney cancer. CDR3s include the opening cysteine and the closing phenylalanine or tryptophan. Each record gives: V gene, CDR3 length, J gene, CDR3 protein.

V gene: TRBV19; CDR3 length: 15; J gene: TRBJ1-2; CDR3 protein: CASSTARQAHYGYTF
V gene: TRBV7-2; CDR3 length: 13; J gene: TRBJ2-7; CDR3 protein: CASSLEFSDEQYF
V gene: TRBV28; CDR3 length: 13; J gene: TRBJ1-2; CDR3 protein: CASSPTGYYGYTF
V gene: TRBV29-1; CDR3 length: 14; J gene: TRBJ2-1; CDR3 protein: CSGVNRGSYNEQFF
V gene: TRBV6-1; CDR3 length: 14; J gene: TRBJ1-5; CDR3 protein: CASSEVGVGQPQHF
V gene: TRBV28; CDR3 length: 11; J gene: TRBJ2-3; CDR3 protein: CASSFADTQYF
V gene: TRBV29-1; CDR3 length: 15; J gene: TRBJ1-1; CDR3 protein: CSVVQGWGQNTEAFF
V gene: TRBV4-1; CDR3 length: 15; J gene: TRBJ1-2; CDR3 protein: CASSPERGSDYGYTF
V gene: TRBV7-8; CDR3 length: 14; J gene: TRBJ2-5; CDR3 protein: CASSPGTLGETQYF
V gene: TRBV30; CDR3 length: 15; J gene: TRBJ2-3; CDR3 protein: CACSKGLAGVDTQYF
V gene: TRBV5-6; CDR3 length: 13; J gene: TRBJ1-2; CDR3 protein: CASSWDRDTGYTF
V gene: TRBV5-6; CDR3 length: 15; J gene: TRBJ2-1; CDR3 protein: CASSALAGGLNEQFF
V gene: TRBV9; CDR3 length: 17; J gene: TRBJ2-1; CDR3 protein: CASSSNLGTLRWNEQFF
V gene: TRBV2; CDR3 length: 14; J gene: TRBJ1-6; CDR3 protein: CASSSQGANSPLHF
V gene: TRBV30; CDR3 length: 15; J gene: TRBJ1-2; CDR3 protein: CAWSVSQHSNYGYTF
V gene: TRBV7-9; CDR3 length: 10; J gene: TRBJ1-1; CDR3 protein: CASSRGEAFF
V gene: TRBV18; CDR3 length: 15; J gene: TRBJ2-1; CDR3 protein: CASSPAIGSYNEQFF
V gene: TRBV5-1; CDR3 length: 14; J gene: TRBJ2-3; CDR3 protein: CASSLGLSTDTQYF
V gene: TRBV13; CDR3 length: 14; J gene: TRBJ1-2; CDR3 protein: CASSLGSGFNGYTF
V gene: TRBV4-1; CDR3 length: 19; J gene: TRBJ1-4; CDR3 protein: CASSQDRAGTGGRKEKLFF
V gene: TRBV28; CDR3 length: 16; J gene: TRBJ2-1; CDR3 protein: CASSLTSGGTYNEQFF
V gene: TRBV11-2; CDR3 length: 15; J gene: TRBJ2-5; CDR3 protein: CASSLGGSVQETQYF
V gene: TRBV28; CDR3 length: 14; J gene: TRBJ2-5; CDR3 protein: CASSLGGNHETQYF
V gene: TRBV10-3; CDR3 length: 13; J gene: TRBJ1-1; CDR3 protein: CAISESGSSCAFF
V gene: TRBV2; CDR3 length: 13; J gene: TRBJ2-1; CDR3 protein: CASSGDREGEQFF